One and the same sample provided the 8 T cell receptor beta chains below, sequenced in a study of blood T cell repertoires in COVID-19. Profiling relied on immunoSEQ multiplex PCR, and the TCRdb table lists in-frame clones only, not all of them. This table holds 200,000 to 250,000 clones, roughly 91% found once. Sequencing was performed on PBMCs or T cells enriched from blood (not recorded which). Receptor source: a man aged 25-45 years in a cohort exposed to, infected with or recovered from COVID-19 (not recorded which).

This clone was seen only a few times. V gene TRBV7-9 combines with J gene TRBJ2-1; D might be TRBD1 (6 bases). Germline V CDR1 and CDR2: SEHNR, FQNEAQ (reference sequence). This CDR3 has 16 residues. V lost 5 bases, J lost 0 bases, and 14 bases lay in between. The CDR3 here is CASSRIQGSSYNEQFF. The CDR3 DNA reads TGTGCCAGCAGCCGAATTCAGGGGAGCTCCTACAATGAGCAGTTCTTC.

The rearrangement joins TRBV6-5 to TRBJ1-1, with unresolved D. CDR1 and CDR2 from the germline V gene are MNHEY and SVGAGI. V was trimmed by 0 bases and J by 2 bases, leaving 13 bases between them. This CDR3 spans 16 amino acids. In DNA form, the CDR3 reads TGTGCCAGCAGTTACTCGAGGAACGGGGTCAACACTGAAGCTTTCTTT. As protein: CASSYSRNGVNTEAFF.

The genes are TRBV7-2 and TRBJ2-2, with 9 bases identical to TRBD1. CDR3 size: 14 residues. The V segment lost 3 bases and the J segment 5 bases; nucleotides outside the gene matches: 1. Germline CDR1 SGHTA, CDR2 FQGNSA. The CDR3 coding sequence is TGTGCCAGCAGCTTCGGGACAGGGACCGGGGAGCTGTTTTTT. Protein sequence: CASSFGTGTGELFF.

The CDR3 coding sequence is TGTGCCAGCTCCTTTAAACGGAGTGACACTGAAGCTTTCTTT. This gives the protein CASSFKRSDTEAFF. This rearrangement joins TRBV18 to TRBJ1-1; D ambiguous. The CDR3 runs 14 residues. V lost 6 bases to trimming and J lost 3 bases, with 14 bases between them. The germline V gene encodes CDR1 KGHSH and CDR2 LQKENI.

V gene TRBV28 combines with J gene TRBJ2-1; 10 bases match TRBD2. Trimming removed 10 bases from V and 5 bases from J; junction bases left unmatched: 8. Germline V lookup: CDR1 MDHEN, CDR2 SYDVKM. The CDR3 is 14 amino acids. DNA of the CDR3: TGTGCCACCTCCCTAGCGGGAGTGGACAATGAGCAGTTCTTC. Its protein product is CATSLAGVDNEQFF.

This clone was detected a few times. The chain combines TRBV2 with TRBJ2-7; D perhaps matches TRBD1 (6 bases). The germline gives CDR1 SNHLY, CDR2 FYNNEI. Trimming stripped 6 bases from V and 1 base from J, with 10 bases between. This CDR3 comprises 13 residues. CDR3 in DNA: TGTGCCAGCAGGGAGACAGGATCCTACGAGCAGTACTTC. Protein: CASRETGSYEQYF.

The chain joins TRBV11-1 to TRBJ1-2; TRBD1 is a possible D gene (6 bases). The germline V gene has CDR1 SGHAT and CDR2 FQDESV (reference sequence). The CDR3 runs to 15 residues. The V gene lost 4 bases and the J gene lost 4 bases, with 16 bases spanning the gap. CDR3 residues: CASSSSGSQGYGYTF. CDR3 DNA: TGTGCCAGCAGCTCCTCAGGTTCACAGGGCTATGGCTACACCTTC.

V is TRBV7-6 and J is TRBJ1-4; no definite D call. This CDR3 has 17 amino acids. V was pared by 1 base and J by 5 bases, with 17 bases between. Germline CDR1 SGHVS, CDR2 FNYEAQ. CDR3 bases: TGTGCCAGCAGCTTAGAATGGGGTGGGAGGCAAAATGAAAAACTGTTTTTT. Protein product: CASSLEWGGRQNEKLFF.